This T cell receptor beta chain was recovered during a study of early T cells in non-severe SARS-CoV-2 infection. As for the study in general: With bulk RNA from unsorted whole blood as input, sequencing yielded unpaired chains. Notes on the study in general: Matching results from VDJdb favored anti-spike CD8 responses, leaving private and CD4 specificities undetected.

Attachment of unique molecular identifiers was made to individual cDNA molecules. TCRdb ran MiXCR on the 5' RACE reads and lists one entry per CDR3 protein. In the table there are approximately 65,000 distinct CDR3 sequences, 12% of which are singletons. This clonotype was counted only a few times. The antigen is unknown. The CDR3 runs 16 residues. The germline V gene has CDR1 SGHVS and CDR2 FQNEAQ. V lost 4 bases to trimming and J lost 4 bases, with 18 bases between them. The TCR was taken from an adult who was a healthcare worker with PCR-confirmed SARS-CoV-2 infection or an uninfected control (not recorded which). The specimen sequenced was whole blood. The chain combines TRBV7-8 with TRBJ2-3; perhaps TRBD2 as D (5 bases). Here the CDR3 reads CASSSSPGIRPDTQYF. In nucleotides, the CDR3 is TGTGCCAGCAGCTCGAGCCCCGGGATCCGACCAGATACGCAGTATTTT. Combining the CDR3 with reference TRBV7-8 and TRBJ2-3 gives the whole variable domain GAGVSQSPRYKVAKRGQDVALRCDPISGHVSLFWYQQALGQGPEFLTYFQNEAQLDKSGLPSDRFFAERPEGSVSTLKIQRTQQEDSAVYLCASSSSPGIRPDTQYFGPGTRLTVL.